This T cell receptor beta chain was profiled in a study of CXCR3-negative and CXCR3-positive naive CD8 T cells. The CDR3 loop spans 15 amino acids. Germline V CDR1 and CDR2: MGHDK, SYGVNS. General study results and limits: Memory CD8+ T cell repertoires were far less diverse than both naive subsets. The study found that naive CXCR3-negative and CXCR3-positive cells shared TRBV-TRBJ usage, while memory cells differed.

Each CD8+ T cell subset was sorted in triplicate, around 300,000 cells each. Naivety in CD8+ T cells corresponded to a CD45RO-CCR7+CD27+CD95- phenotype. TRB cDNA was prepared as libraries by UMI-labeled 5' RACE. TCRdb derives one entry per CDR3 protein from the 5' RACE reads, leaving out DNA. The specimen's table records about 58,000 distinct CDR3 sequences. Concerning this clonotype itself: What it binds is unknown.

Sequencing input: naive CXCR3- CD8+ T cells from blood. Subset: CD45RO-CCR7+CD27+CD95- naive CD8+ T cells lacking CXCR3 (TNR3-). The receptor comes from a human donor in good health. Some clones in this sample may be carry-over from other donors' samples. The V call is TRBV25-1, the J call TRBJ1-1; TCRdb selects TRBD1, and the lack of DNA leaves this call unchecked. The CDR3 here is CASSPGTVSNTEAFF.